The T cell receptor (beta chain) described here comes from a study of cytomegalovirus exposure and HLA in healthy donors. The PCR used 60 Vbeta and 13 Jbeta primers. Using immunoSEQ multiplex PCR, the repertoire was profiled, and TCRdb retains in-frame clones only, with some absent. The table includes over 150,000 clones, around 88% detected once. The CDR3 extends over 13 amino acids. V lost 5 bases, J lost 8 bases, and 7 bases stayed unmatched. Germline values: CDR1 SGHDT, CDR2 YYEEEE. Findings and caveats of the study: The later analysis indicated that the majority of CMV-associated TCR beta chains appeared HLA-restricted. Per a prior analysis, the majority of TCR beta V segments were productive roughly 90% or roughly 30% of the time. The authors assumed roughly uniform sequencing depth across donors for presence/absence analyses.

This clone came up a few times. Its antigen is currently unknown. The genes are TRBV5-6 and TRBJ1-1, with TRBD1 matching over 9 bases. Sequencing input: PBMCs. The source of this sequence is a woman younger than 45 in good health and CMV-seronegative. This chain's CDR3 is CASRSTGGPEAFF. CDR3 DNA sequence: TGTGCCAGCAGGTCGACAGGGGGTCCGGAAGCTTTCTTT.